Listed here is a single TCR beta chain. Its antigen is unidentified. The data were taken from a study of PD-1 blockade in classical Hodgkin lymphoma. Study results and caveats: The authors have not defined what causes the repertoire differences, possibly disease activity or prior therapy. Compared with baseline, CD4+ but not CD8+ TCR diversity had risen significantly by C4D1. Relative to healthy donors, newly diagnosed patients reportedly had lower baseline TCR diversity, which was reported as lower still in relapsed/refractory patients. Excluded were patients who started nivolumab under 1 year after ASCT, a group that had lower diversity.

This sample's time point: cycle 4 day 1 (C4D1), after less than 7 weeks of nivolumab. Exposure to brentuximab vedotin varied, and each patient had relapsed following autologous stem cell transplantation. The data were produced by immunoSEQ multiplex PCR, yet TCRdb's version contains in-frame clones alone and is incomplete. The data contain tens of thousands of clones, over 70% of them singletons. The sequences come from peripheral blood mononuclear cells (PBMCs), collected before the fourth cycle of nivolumab. The receptor was derived from a human donor with classical Hodgkin lymphoma.

The CDR3 DNA sequence: TGTGCCAGCAGCCAAGGATCAGGGTACCTTGTAAATGAGCAGTTCTTC. Translation: CASSQGSGYLVNEQFF. The rearrangement joins TRBV14 to TRBJ2-1; D perhaps matches TRBD1 (5 bases). The CDR3 has 16 amino acids. Per germline, CDR1 SGHDN and CDR2 FVKESK. V dropped 1 base and J dropped 7 bases, with 17 bases sitting between them.